The entry below describes one T cell receptor (beta chain). What it binds is not known. This PCR relied on a set of 60 Vbeta primers and 13 Jbeta primers. Assay used: immunoSEQ multiplex PCR; TCRdb lists only in-frame clones, some missing. Seen here are roughly 180,000 clones, around 80% observed once, and the top ten hold about 0.82%. This sample is drawn from a study of cytomegalovirus exposure and HLA in healthy donors. General study findings and limits: Judged likely to be a sequencing artifact was a cluster of highly shared sequence variants.

The sample taken for sequencing was PBMCs. This receptor was identified in a woman between 18 and 29 years old in good health and CMV-seronegative.

The CDR3: CASSYEREVTYEQYF. The CDR3 nucleotides are TGTGCCAGCAGTTACGAGCGGGAGGTTACGTACGAGCAGTACTTC. The chain links TRBV28 to TRBJ2-7; 9 bases match TRBD2. This CDR3 has 15 residues. V gave up 4 bases and J gave up 4 bases; unmatched junction bases: 8. Looked up from germline, CDR1 is MDHEN and CDR2 is SYDVKM.